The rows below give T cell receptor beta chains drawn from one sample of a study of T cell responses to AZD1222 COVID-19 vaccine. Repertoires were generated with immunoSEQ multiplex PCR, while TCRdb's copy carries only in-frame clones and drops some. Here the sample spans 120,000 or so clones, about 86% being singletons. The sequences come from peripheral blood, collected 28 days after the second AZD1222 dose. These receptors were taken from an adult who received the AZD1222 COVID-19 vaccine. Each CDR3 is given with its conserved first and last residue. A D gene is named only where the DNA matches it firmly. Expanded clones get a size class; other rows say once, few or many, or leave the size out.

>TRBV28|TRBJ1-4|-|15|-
CASSAREGFGEKLFF
TGTGCCAGCAGTGCCCGCGAGGGGTTCGGTGAAAAACTGTTTTTT
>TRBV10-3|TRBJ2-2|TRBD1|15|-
CAISGDRGGTGELFF
TGTGCCATCAGTGGGGACAGGGGAGGTACCGGGGAGCTGTTTTTT
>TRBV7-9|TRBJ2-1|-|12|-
CASSVMWNEQFF
TGTGCCAGCAGCGTTATGTGGAATGAGCAGTTCTTC
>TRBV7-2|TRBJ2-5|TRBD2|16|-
CASSPDWGGPRETQYF
TGTGCCAGCAGCCCGGACTGGGGAGGGCCTCGAGAGACCCAGTACTTC
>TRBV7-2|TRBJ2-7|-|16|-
CASSLDVSYGSYEQYF
TGTGCCAGCAGCTTAGACGTCAGCTACGGCTCCTACGAGCAGTACTTC
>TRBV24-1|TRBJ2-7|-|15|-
CATSATGTHSYEQYF
TGTGCCACCAGTGCAACCGGGACACACTCCTACGAGCAGTACTTC
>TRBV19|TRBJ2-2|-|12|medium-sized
CASSANTGELFF
TGTGCCAGTAGTGCGAACACCGGGGAGCTGTTTTTT
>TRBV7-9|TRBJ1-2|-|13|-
CASSLVGEYGYTF
TGTGCCAGCAGCTTAGTGGGGGAGTATGGCTACACCTTC
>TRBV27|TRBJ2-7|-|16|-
CASSFSTGTIPYEQYF
TGTGCCAGCAGTTTCTCAACCGGGACCATACCCTACGAGCAGTACTTC
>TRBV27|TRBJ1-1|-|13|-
CASSLLASAEAFF
TGTGCCAGCAGTTTACTGGCATCCGCTGAAGCTTTCTTT
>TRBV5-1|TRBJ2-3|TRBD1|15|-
CASSPGQGWTDTQYF
TGCGCCAGCAGTCCTGGACAGGGTTGGACAGATACGCAGTATTTT
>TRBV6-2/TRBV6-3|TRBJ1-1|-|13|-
CASSYVGGTEAFF
TGTGCCAGCAGTTACGTGGGGGGCACTGAAGCTTTCTTT
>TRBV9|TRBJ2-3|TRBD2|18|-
CASSPEGLAGPSTDTQYF
TGTGCCAGCAGCCCAGAGGGACTAGCGGGGCCTAGCACAGATACGCAGTATTTT
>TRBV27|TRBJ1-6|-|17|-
CASSLSNIGLPNSPLHF
TGTGCCAGCAGTTTATCGAATATCGGTCTTCCCAATTCACCCCTCCACTTT
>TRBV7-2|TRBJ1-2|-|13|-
CASSNSGGNGYTF
TGTGCCAGCAGCAATAGTGGGGGGAATGGCTACACCTTC
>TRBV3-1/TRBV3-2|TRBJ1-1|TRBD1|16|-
CASSISDRGWNTEAFF
TGTGCCAGCAGCATAAGTGACAGGGGATGGAACACTGAAGCTTTCTTT
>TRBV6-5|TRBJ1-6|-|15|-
CASSYWGPGGSPLHF
TGTGCCAGCAGTTACTGGGGACCCGGCGGTTCACCCCTCCACTTT
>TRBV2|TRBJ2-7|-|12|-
CASSRPSYEQYF
TGTGCCAGCAGTAGACCGTCCTACGAGCAGTACTTC
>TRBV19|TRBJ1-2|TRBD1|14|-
CASSSAGQRQGYTF
TGTGCCAGTAGTTCTGCGGGACAGCGGCAGGGCTACACCTTC
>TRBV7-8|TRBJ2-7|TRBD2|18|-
CASSRRKKAGGPVYEQYF
TGTGCCAGCAGCCGGAGAAAAAAAGCGGGAGGGCCTGTCTACGAGCAGTACTTC
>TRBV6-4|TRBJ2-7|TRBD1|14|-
CASSTRTGFDEQYF
TGTGCCAGCAGTACCCGGACAGGGTTCGACGAGCAGTACTTC
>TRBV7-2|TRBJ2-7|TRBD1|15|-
CASSSQTGVGYEQYF
TGTGCCAGCAGCAGCCAGACAGGGGTGGGCTACGAGCAGTACTTC
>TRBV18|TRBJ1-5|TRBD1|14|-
CASSLDRGNQPQHF
TGTGCCAGCTCACTGGACAGGGGCAATCAGCCCCAGCATTTT
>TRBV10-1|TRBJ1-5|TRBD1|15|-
CASRKGQGKDQPQHF
TGCGCCAGCAGAAAAGGACAGGGAAAGGATCAGCCCCAGCATTTT
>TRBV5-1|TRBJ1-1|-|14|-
CASSLGGQNTEAFF
TGCGCCAGCAGCTTAGGAGGACAGAACACTGAAGCTTTCTTT
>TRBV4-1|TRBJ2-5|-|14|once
CASSQGPGTETQYF
TGCGCCAGCAGCCAAGGGCCAGGGACGGAGACCCAGTACTTC
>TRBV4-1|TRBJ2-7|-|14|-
CASSQVGIFYEQYF
TGCGCCAGCAGCCAAGTAGGGATTTTCTACGAGCAGTACTTC
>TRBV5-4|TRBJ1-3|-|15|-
CASSLASGNGNTIYF
TGTGCCAGCAGCTTGGCCTCGGGTAACGGAAACACCATATATTTT
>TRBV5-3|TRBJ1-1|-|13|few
CARSLGPNTEAFF
TGTGCCAGAAGCTTGGGCCCGAACACTGAAGCTTTCTTT
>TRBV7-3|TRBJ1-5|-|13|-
CASSLTQAQPQHF
TGTGCCAGCAGCTTAACGCAGGCACAGCCCCAGCATTTT
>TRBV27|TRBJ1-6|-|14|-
CASRGSPYNSPLHF
TGTGCCAGCAGGGGTAGTCCCTATAATTCACCCCTCCACTTT
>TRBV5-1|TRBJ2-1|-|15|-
CASSPISGEGNEQFF
TGCGCCAGCAGCCCCATCTCAGGGGAAGGCAATGAGCAGTTCTTC
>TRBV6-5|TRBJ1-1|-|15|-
CASSYLQGINTEAFF
TGTGCCAGCAGTTACCTGCAGGGGATAAACACTGAAGCTTTCTTT
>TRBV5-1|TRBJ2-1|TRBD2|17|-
CASSPPWGTSGNNEQFF
TGCGCCAGCAGCCCACCTTGGGGGACTAGCGGGAACAATGAGCAGTTCTTC
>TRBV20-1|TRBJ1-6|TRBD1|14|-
CSASITGDNSPLHF
TGCAGTGCTAGTATTACAGGGGATAATTCACCCCTCCACTTT
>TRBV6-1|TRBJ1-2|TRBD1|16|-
CASSEASDRGYYGYTF
TGTGCCAGCAGTGAAGCCTCGGACAGGGGTTACTATGGCTACACCTTC
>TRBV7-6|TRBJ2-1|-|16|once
CASSLEQGGLEDEQFF
TGTGCCAGCAGCTTAGAACAGGGGGGGTTGGAGGATGAGCAGTTCTTC
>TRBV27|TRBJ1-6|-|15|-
CASSLFGGNNSPLHF
TGTGCCAGCAGTTTATTTGGGGGGAATAATTCACCCCTCCACTTT
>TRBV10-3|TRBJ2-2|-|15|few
CAISTSRTNTGELFF
TGTGCCATCAGTACTAGCAGGACAAACACCGGGGAGCTGTTTTTT
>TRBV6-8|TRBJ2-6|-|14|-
CASRRGPGANVLTF
TGTGCCAGCAGACGGGGTCCTGGGGCCAACGTCCTGACTTTC
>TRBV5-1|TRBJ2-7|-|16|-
CASSLGVGAISDEQYF
TGCGCCAGCAGCTTGGGAGTTGGAGCTATCTCCGACGAGCAGTACTTC
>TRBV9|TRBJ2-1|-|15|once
CASSREGGKHNEQFF
TGTGCCAGCAGCCGTGAGGGGGGCAAACACAATGAGCAGTTCTTC
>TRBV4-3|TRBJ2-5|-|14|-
CASSQEGSGETQYF
TGCGCCAGCAGCCAAGAGGGATCGGGTGAGACCCAGTACTTC
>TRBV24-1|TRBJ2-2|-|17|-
CATSAAGLGGGFGELFF
TGTGCCACCAGTGCAGCGGGACTAGGGGGCGGTTTCGGGGAGCTGTTTTTT
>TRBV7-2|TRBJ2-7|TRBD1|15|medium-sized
CASSLPGQVAYEQYF
TGTGCCAGCAGCTTACCTGGACAGGTCGCCTACGAGCAGTACTTC
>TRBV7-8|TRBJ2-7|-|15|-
CASSLHRAMSYEQYF
TGTGCCAGCAGCTTACACAGGGCTATGTCCTACGAGCAGTACTTC
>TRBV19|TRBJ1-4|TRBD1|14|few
CASRLEGAVEKLFF
TGTGCCAGTCGCCTTGAGGGGGCGGTCGAAAAACTGTTTTTT
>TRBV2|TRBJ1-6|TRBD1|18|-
CASSDARYSGTGPSPLHF
TGTGCCAGCAGTGACGCCCGTTATTCCGGGACAGGGCCTTCACCCCTCCACTTT
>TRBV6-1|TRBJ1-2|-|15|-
CASSEALRGAYGYTF
TGTGCCAGCAGTGAAGCGCTTCGGGGGGCCTATGGCTACACCTTC